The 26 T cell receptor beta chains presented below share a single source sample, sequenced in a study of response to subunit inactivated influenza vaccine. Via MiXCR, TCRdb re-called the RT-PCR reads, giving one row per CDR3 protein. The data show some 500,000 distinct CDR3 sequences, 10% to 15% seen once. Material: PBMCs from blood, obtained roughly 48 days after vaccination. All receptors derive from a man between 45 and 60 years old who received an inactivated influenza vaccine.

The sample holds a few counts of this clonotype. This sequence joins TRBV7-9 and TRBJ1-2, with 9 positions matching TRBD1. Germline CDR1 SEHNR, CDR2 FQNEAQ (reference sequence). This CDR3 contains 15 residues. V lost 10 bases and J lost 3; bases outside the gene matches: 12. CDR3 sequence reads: CATKGQGQIDYGYTF. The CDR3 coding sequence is TGTGCCACCAAGGGACAGGGCCAAATAGACTATGGCTACACCTTC. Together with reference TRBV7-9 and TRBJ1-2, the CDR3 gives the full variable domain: DTGVSQNPRHKITKRGQNVTFRCDPISEHNRLYWYRQTLGQGPEFLTYFQNEAQLEKSRLLSDRFSAERPKGSFSTLEIQRTEQGDSAMYLCATKGQGQIDYGYTFGSGTRLTVV.

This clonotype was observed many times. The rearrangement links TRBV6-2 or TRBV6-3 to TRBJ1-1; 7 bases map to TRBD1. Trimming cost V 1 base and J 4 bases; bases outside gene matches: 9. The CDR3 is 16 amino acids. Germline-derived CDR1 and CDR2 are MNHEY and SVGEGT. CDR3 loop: CASSYFKGALGTEAFF. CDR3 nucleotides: TGTGCCAGCAGTTACTTTAAGGGGGCGTTGGGCACTGAAGCTTTCTTT.

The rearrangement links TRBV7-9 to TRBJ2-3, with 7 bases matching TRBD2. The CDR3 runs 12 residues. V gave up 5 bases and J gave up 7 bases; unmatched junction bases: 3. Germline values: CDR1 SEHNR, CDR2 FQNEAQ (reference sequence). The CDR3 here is CASSLSGNTQYF. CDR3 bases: TGTGCCAGCAGCCTCAGCGGGAATACGCAGTATTTT.

The CDR3 bases are TGTGCCAGCAGCCCCGGTACAGGGGGCCGGAGCAATCAGCCCCAGCATTTT. This codes for CASSPGTGGRSNQPQHF. The chain carries TRBV7-9 and TRBJ1-5; 9 bases are a match to TRBD1. The CDR3 is made up of 17 amino acids. Germline CDR1 SEHNR, CDR2 FQNEAQ (reference sequence). The trim removed 5 bases at V and 1 base at J, leaving 9 bases unmatched.

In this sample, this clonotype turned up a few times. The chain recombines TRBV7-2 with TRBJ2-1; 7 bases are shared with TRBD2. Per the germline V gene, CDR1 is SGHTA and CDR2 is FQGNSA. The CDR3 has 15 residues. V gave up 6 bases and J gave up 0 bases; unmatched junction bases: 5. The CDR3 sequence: CASSREVASYNEQFF. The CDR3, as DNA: TGTGCCAGCAGTCGGGAGGTTGCCTCCTACAATGAGCAGTTCTTC.

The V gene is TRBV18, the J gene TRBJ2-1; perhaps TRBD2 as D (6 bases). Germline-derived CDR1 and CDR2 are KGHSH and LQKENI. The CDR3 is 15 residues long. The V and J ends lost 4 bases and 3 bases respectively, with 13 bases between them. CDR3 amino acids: CASSLAVGYYNEQFF. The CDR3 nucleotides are TGTGCCAGCTCACTAGCGGTGGGATACTACAATGAGCAGTTCTTC.

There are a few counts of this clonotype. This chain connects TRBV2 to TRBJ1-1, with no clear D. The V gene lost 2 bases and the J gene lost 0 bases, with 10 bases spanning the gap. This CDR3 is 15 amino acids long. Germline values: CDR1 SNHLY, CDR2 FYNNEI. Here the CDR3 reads CASSENPLMNTEAFF. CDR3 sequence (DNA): TGTGCCAGCAGTGAAAACCCCCTCATGAACACTGAAGCTTTCTTT.

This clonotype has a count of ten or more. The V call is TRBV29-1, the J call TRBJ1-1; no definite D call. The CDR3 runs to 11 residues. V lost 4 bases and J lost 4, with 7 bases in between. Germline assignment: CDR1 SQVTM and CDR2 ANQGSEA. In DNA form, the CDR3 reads TGCAGCGTTGGGCGGGGCACTGAAGCTTTCTTT. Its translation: CSVGRGTEAFF. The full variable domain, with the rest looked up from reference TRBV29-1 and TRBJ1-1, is SAVISQKPSRDICQRGTSLTIQCQVDSQVTMMFWYRQQPGQSLTLIATANQGSEATYESGFVIDKFPISRPNLTFSTLTVSNMSPEDSSIYLCSVGRGTEAFFGQGTRLTVV.

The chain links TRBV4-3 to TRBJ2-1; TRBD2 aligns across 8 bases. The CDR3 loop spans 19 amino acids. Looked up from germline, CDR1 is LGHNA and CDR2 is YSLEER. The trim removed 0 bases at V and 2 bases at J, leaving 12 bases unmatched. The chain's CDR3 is CASSQDWDSGALTYNEQFF. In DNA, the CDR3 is TGCGCCAGCAGCCAAGATTGGGATAGCGGGGCCCTAACCTACAATGAGCAGTTCTTC.

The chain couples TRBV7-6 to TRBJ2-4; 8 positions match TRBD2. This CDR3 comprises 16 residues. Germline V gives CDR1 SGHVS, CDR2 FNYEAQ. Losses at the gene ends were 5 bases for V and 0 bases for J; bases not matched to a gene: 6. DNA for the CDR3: TGTGCCAGCAGCCCCCTAGCGGGTGAAGCCAAAAACATTCAGTACTTC. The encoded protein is CASSPLAGEAKNIQYF. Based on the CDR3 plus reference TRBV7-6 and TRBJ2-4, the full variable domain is GAGVSQSPRYKVTKRGQDVALRCDPISGHVSLYWYRQALGQGPEFLTYFNYEAQQDKSGLPNDRFSAERPEGSISTLTIQRTEQRDSAMYRCASSPLAGEAKNIQYFGAGTRLSVL.

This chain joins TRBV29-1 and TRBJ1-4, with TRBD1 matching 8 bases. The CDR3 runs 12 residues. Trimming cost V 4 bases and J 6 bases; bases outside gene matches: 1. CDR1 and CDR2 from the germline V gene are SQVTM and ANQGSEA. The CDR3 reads CSVGDRHEKLFF. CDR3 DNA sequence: TGCAGCGTTGGGGACAGGCATGAAAAACTGTTTTTT.

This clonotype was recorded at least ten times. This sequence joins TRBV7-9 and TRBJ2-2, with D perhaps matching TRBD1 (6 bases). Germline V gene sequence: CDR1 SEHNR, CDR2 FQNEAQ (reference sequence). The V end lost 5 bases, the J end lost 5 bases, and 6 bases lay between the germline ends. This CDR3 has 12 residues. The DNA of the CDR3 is TGTGCCAGCAGCCAGGGGACCGGGGAGCTGTTTTTT. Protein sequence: CASSQGTGELFF.

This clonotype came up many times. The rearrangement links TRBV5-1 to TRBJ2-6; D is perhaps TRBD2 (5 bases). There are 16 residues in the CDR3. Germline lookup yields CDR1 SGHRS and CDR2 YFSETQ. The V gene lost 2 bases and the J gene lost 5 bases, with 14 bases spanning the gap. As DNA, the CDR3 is TGCGCCAGCAGCTTAACCGGACTGGGCTGGGCCAACGTCCTGACTTTC. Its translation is CASSLTGLGWANVLTF.

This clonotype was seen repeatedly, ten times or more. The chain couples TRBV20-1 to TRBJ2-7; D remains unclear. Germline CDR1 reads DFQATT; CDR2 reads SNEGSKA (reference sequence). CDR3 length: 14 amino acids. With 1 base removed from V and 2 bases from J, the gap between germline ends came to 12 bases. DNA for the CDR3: TGCAGTGCTAGAGCACAGTTACCCCCCTACGAGCAGTACTTC. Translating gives CSARAQLPPYEQYF.

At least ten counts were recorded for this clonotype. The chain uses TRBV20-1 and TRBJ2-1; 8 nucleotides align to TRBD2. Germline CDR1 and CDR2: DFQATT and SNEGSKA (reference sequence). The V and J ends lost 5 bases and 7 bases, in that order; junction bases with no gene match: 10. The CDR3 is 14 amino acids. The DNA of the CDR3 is TGCAGTGCTGAGGGAGGACTAGCCCAAAATGAGCAGTTCTTC. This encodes CSAEGGLAQNEQFF.

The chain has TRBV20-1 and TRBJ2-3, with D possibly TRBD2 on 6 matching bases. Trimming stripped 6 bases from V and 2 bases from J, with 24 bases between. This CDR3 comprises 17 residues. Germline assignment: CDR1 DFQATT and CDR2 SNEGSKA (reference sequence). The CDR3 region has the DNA TGCAGTGCCCTATCCGGGAGCGGAAGGGTTTTCACAGATACGCAGTATTTT. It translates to CSALSGSGRVFTDTQYF.

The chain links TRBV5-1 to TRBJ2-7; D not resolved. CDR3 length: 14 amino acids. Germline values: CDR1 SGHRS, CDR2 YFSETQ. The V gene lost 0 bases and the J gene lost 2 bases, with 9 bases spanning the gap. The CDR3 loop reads CASSLVYGTYEQYF. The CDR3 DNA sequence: TGCGCCAGCAGCTTGGTGTACGGAACCTACGAGCAGTACTTC.

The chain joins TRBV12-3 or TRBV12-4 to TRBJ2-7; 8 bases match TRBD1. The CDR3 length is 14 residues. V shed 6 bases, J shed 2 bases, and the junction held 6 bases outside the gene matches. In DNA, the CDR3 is TGTGCCAGCAGACGGGGACAGGAGACCTACGAGCAGTACTTC. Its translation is CASRRGQETYEQYF.

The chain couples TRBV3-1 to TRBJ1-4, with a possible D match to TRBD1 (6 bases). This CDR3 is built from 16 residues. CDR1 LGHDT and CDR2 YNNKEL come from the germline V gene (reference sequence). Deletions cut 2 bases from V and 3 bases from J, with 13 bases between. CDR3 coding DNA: TGTGCCAGCAGCCAAAATAGGGGGAGAGCTAATGAAAAACTGTTTTTT. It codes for CASSQNRGRANEKLFF. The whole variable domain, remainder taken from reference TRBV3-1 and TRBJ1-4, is DTAVSQTPKYLVTQMGNDKSIKCEQNLGHDTMYWYKQDSKKFLKIMFSYNNKELIINETVPNRFSPKSPDKAHLNLHINSLELGDSAVYFCASSQNRGRANEKLFFGSGTQLSVL.

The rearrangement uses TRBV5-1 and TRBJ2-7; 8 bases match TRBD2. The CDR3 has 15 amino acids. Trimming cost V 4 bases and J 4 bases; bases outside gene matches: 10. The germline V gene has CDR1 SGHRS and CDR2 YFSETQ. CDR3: CASSPSESGSYEQYF. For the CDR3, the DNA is TGCGCCAGCAGCCCATCTGAGAGCGGGAGTTACGAGCAGTACTTC.

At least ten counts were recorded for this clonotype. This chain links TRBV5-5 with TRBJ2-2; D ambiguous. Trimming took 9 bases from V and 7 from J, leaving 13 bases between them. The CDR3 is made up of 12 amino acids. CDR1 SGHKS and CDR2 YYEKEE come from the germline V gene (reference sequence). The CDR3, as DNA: TGTGCCACCTCCCCCGCGAGCGGGGAGCTGTTTTTT. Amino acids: CATSPASGELFF.

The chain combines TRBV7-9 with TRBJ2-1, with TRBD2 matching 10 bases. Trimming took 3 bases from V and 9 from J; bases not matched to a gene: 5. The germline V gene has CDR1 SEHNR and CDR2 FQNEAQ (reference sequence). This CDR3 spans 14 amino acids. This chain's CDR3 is CASSLTSGWGEQFF. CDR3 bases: TGTGCCAGCAGCTTGACTAGCGGGTGGGGTGAGCAGTTCTTC.

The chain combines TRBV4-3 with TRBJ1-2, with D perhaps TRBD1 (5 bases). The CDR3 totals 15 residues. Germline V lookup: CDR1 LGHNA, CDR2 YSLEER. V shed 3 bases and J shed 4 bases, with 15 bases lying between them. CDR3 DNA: TGCGCCAGCAGCCACCAGCCGGTGGGACTCTATGGCTACACCTTC. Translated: CASSHQPVGLYGYTF.

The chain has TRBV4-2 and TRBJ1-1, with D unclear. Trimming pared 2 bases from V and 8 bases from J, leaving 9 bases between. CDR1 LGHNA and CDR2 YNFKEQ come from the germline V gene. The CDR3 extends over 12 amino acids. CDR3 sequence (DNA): TGTGCCAGCAGCCAACTCGACGGCGAAGCTTTCTTT. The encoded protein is CASSQLDGEAFF.

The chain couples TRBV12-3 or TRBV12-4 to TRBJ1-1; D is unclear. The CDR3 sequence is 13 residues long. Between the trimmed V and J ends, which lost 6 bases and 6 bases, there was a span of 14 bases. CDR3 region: CASRRTSSAEAFF. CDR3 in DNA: TGTGCCAGCAGGCGGACTTCGTCCGCTGAAGCTTTCTTT.

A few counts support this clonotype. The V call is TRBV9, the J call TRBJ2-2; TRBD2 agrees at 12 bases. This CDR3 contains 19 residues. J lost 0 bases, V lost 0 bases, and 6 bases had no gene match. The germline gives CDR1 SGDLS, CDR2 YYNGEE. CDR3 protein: CASSVATSGRYPNTGELFF. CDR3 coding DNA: TGTGCCAGCAGCGTAGCTACTAGCGGGAGGTACCCGAACACCGGGGAGCTGTTTTTT. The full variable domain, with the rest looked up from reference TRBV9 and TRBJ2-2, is DSGVTQTPKHLITATGQRVTLRCSPRSGDLSVYWYQQSLDQGLQFLIQYYNGEERAKGNILERFSAQQFPDLHSELNLSSLELGDSALYFCASSVATSGRYPNTGELFFGEGSRLTVL.